The T cell receptor beta chain described here comes from a study of cytomegalovirus exposure and HLA in healthy donors. The CDR3 covers 17 residues. V was cut by 1 base and J by 0 bases, with 15 bases left in between. The V gene's germline CDR1 is SGHTA and CDR2 FQGNSA. PCR primers comprised 60 Vbeta and 13 Jbeta primers. Generated by immunoSEQ multiplex PCR, the TCRdb table keeps only in-frame clones and is missing some. The repertoire consists of 120,000 or so clones, with over 70% occurring once and the leading ten covering about 3.3%. This clone was observed a few times. The sequenced sample consisted of PBMCs. The sequence derives from a woman between 45 and 60 years old in good health and CMV-seronegative. This chain joins TRBV7-2 and TRBJ1-1; a possible D gene is TRBD1 (5 bases). The CDR3, as DNA: TGTGCCAGCAGCTTAGGGTTGGCGGGGACCCTGAACACTGAAGCTTTCTTT. Its translation is CASSLGLAGTLNTEAFF. The full variable domain, with the rest looked up from reference TRBV7-2 and TRBJ1-1, is GAGVSQSPSNKVTEKGKDVELRCDPISGHTALYWYRQSLGQGLEFLIYFQGNSAPDKSGLPSDRFSAERTGGSVSTLTIQRTQQEDSAVYLCASSLGLAGTLNTEAFFGQGTRLTVV.